This T cell receptor (beta chain) derives from a study of blood T cell repertoires in COVID-19. The CDR3 totals 19 residues. V lost 3 bases, J lost 3 bases, and 19 bases stayed unmatched. The germline gives CDR1 SQVTM, CDR2 ANQGSEA. The repertoire was sequenced with immunoSEQ multiplex PCR; TCRdb's copy has only in-frame clones and lacks some. The sample gives about 240,000 clones, around 89% of which show up once; 3.5% to 5% is in the top ten. The sequence was obtained from a woman aged 30 to 39 who had recovered from COVID-19. Sequenced input: PBMCs or T cells enriched from blood (not recorded which). This chain joins TRBV29-1 and TRBJ2-5; TRBD2 aligns across 10 bases. The CDR3 sequence: CSVEGGTTAGGILKETQYF. In DNA, the CDR3 is TGCAGCGTTGAGGGGGGGACGACAGCGGGAGGGATTTTGAAAGAGACCCAGTACTTC.